The clone carrying this T cell receptor beta chain was observed at least ten times. Its antigen is currently unknown. The data are from a study of CD8 T cells in ankylosing spondylitis. Each CDR3 protein is one row after TCRdb ran MiXCR on the 5' RACE reads. The sample includes under 850,000 distinct CDR3 sequences, 15% to 20% seen only once; the top ten take 19%. Trimming removed 5 bases from V and 0 bases from J; junction bases left unmatched: 6. This CDR3 region has 17 residues. Germline-derived CDR1 and CDR2 are SGHTA and FQGNSA. The study, taken as a whole, reports: There was a TCR beta motif, made of fewer than 10 highly homologous variants, that appeared characteristic of ankylosing spondylitis blood.

This TCR came from a male donor with ankylosing spondylitis. The chain employs TRBV7-2 and TRBJ2-3; 12 bases are a match to TRBD2. Material for sequencing was blood, either unsorted or a sorted T cell fraction (not recorded which). The CDR3 DNA reads TGTGCCAGCAGCCGGGTGGGGACTAGCGGGAGCACAGATACGCAGTATTTT. It encodes CASSRVGTSGSTDTQYF.